These T cell receptor beta chains were read from a single sample in a study of T-cell memory formation after mild COVID-19. TCRdb re-called the 5' RACE reads with MiXCR, one entry per CDR3 protein. The sample has 110,000 to 150,000 distinct CDR3 sequences; around 27% are singletons. Sequencing was done on a sample of PBMCs or a T cell subset sorted from them (not recorded which). The receptors derive from an adult woman who had mild COVID-19 (a few samples of this study predate the infection). Cell type and time point are not known. Each CDR3 is given with its conserved first and last residue. A D gene is named only where the DNA matches it firmly. Clone size, where shown, is once, few, many, or a class for clones that have expanded.

v_call	d_call	j_call	clone_size	cdr3_length	cdr3_aa	cdr3_nt
TRBV7-9	TRBD2	TRBJ2-7	few	14	CASSLVAGGYEQYF	TGTGCCAGCAGCTTAGTTGCGGGGGGCTACGAGCAGTACTTC
TRBV20-1	-	TRBJ2-5	once	15	CSGLDKGVLQETQYF	TGCAGTGGGTTGGATAAAGGGGTACTCCAAGAGACCCAGTACTTC
TRBV23-1	TRBD1	TRBJ2-1	many	16	CASRGQGAISYNEQFF	TGCGCCAGCAGAGGACAGGGGGCCATCTCCTACAATGAGCAGTTCTTC
TRBV9	-	TRBJ2-1	few	14	CASSSLDVYNEQFF	TGTGCCAGCAGCTCCCTGGACGTTTACAATGAGCAGTTCTTC
TRBV7-6	TRBD2	TRBJ2-1	many	17	CASSLDLAGGENNEQFF	TGTGCCAGCAGCTTAGATTTAGCGGGAGGGGAAAACAATGAGCAGTTCTTC
TRBV7-9	TRBD1	TRBJ1-1	few	16	CASSLPGTGYGTEAFF	TGTGCCAGCAGCTTACCCGGGACAGGGTACGGCACTGAAGCTTTCTTT
TRBV4-1	-	TRBJ2-7	-	14	CASSHEKDYYEQYF	TGCGCCAGCAGCCATGAGAAAGACTACTACGAGCAGTACTTC
TRBV9	TRBD2	TRBJ2-1	once	20	CASSNPRGLAGGKGYNEQFF	TGTGCCAGCAGCAACCCCCGGGGACTAGCGGGAGGCAAGGGTTACAATGAGCAGTTCTTC
TRBV2	-	TRBJ2-4	few	13	CASSGEAKNIQYF	TGTGCCAGCAGCGGGGAAGCCAAAAACATTCAGTACTTC
TRBV14	TRBD1	TRBJ2-7	few	14	CASSQGQGGYEQYF	TGTGCCAGCAGCCAAGGACAGGGTGGTTACGAGCAGTACTTC
TRBV5-1	TRBD2	TRBJ2-6	few	18	CASSPGLAGGSGANVLTF	TGCGCCAGTTCCCCGGGACTAGCGGGAGGATCTGGGGCCAACGTCCTGACTTTC
TRBV7-9	-	TRBJ2-7	few	13	CASSLRAGYEQYF	TGTGCCAGCAGCTTAAGGGCAGGCTACGAGCAGTACTTC
TRBV7-9	-	TRBJ2-3	few	16	CASSPRRGNSTDTQYF	TGTGCCAGCAGCCCCCGCCGGGGGAATAGCACAGATACGCAGTATTTT
TRBV7-2	-	TRBJ2-1	-	17	CASSPYLGTLSYNEQFF	TGTGCCAGCAGCCCATATCTCGGGACACTCTCCTACAATGAGCAGTTCTTC
TRBV9	-	TRBJ1-5	-	14	CASSSGQSGQPQHF	TGTGCCAGCAGCTCCGGACAGTCGGGTCAGCCCCAGCATTTT
TRBV30	-	TRBJ1-1	-	15	CAWRAGREDWGEAFF	TGTGCCTGGAGAGCAGGAAGGGAGGACTGGGGTGAAGCTTTCTTT
TRBV5-1	TRBD1	TRBJ1-2	-	14	CASSFRQGNYGYTF	TGCGCCAGCAGCTTTCGACAGGGTAACTATGGCTACACCTTC
TRBV20-1	-	TRBJ2-5	-	14	CSAPTGLGQETQYF	TGCAGTGCGCCCACAGGGCTCGGCCAAGAGACCCAGTACTTC
TRBV5-1	-	TRBJ2-2	-	14	CASSWRQATGELFF	TGCGCCAGCAGCTGGCGACAGGCCACCGGGGAGCTGTTTTTT
TRBV13	-	TRBJ2-2	few	14	CASSLRGNTGELFF	TGTGCCAGCAGCTTACGGGGGAACACCGGGGAGCTGTTTTTT
TRBV7-9	TRBD2	TRBJ2-7	-	13	CASSSGTSNEQYF	TGTGCCAGCAGCTCCGGGACTAGCAACGAGCAGTACTTC
TRBV4-1	-	TRBJ1-1	-	14	CASSQEGSGYGAFF	TGCGCCAGCAGCCAAGAGGGGAGTGGCTATGGAGCTTTCTTT
TRBV7-9	TRBD1	TRBJ2-3	-	15	CASSRVGQGSDTQYF	TGTGCCAGCAGCCGGGTCGGACAGGGGTCAGATACGCAGTATTTT
TRBV10-3	TRBD2	TRBJ2-1	few	18	CAISPTLLSGGAINEQFF	TGTGCCATCAGCCCTACCCTCCTTAGCGGGGGGGCAATCAATGAGCAGTTCTTC
TRBV6-5	TRBD1	TRBJ2-7	-	16	CASSYSTGTGFYEQYF	TGTGCCAGCAGTTACTCCACCGGGACAGGGTTCTACGAGCAGTACTTC
TRBV7-9	-	TRBJ2-1	-	14	CASKKGSSYNEQFF	TGTGCCAGCAAAAAGGGGAGCTCCTACAATGAGCAGTTCTTC
TRBV9	TRBD2	TRBJ2-7	-	14	CASGPASGSHEQYF	TGTGCCAGCGGCCCAGCCAGCGGGAGTCACGAGCAGTACTTC
TRBV29-1	TRBD1	TRBJ1-1	many	14	CSVEEGDRAGEAFF	TGCAGCGTTGAAGAGGGGGACAGGGCGGGTGAAGCTTTCTTT
TRBV19	-	TRBJ1-1	-	16	CASSIGRLDFNTEAFF	TGTGCCAGTAGTATAGGACGGTTGGACTTTAACACTGAAGCTTTCTTT
TRBV5-6	TRBD2	TRBJ2-2	once	16	CASSPGASGRTGELFF	TGTGCCAGCAGCCCGGGGGCTAGCGGGAGGACCGGGGAGCTGTTTTTT
TRBV7-2	-	TRBJ1-1	-	17	CASSLPQSGLFGPEAFF	TGTGCCAGCAGCTTACCTCAATCGGGACTCTTCGGCCCTGAAGCTTTCTTT
TRBV9	-	TRBJ2-7	-	13	CASSVGDRYEQYF	TGTGCCAGCAGCGTAGGGGATCGCTACGAGCAGTACTTC
TRBV4-3	TRBD1	TRBJ1-1	-	17	CASSQDGTGGGDTEAFF	TGCGCCAGCAGCCAAGATGGGACAGGGGGCGGGGACACTGAAGCTTTCTTT
TRBV7-7	-	TRBJ2-3	few	15	CASSLGDSHTDTQYF	TGTGCTAGCAGCTTAGGGGACTCCCACACAGATACGCAGTATTTT
TRBV4-3	TRBD2	TRBJ2-1	-	16	CASSQGASGSYHEQFF	TGCGCCAGCAGCCAAGGGGCTAGCGGGAGTTACCATGAGCAGTTCTTC
TRBV18	-	TRBJ2-3	few	15	CASSPYSTSTDTQYF	TGTGCCAGCTCACCATACAGCACTAGCACAGATACGCAGTATTTT
TRBV29-1	-	TRBJ2-1	-	12	CSVGDFDNEQFF	TGCAGCGTGGGGGACTTCGACAATGAGCAGTTCTTC
TRBV7-2	-	TRBJ2-5	-	13	CASSPWGEETQYF	TGTGCCAGCAGCCCGTGGGGCGAAGAGACCCAGTACTTC
TRBV5-1	TRBD1	TRBJ1-5	few	16	CASSAGTGGSNQPQHF	TGCGCCAGCAGCGCCGGGACAGGCGGCAGCAATCAGCCCCAGCATTTT
TRBV29-1	-	TRBJ1-1	-	13	CSVEDPWGAEAFF	TGCAGCGTTGAAGATCCCTGGGGGGCTGAAGCTTTCTTT
TRBV9	TRBD1	TRBJ2-7	-	15	CASSVGGTGSYEQYF	TGTGCCAGCAGCGTAGGGGGGACAGGAAGCTACGAGCAGTACTTC
TRBV6-2/TRBV6-3	TRBD2	TRBJ2-3	once	15	CASNKAGGRTDTQYF	TGTGCCAGCAACAAAGCGGGAGGGCGCACAGATACGCAGTATTTT
TRBV2	-	TRBJ2-7	-	12	CASRAPGDEQYF	TGTGCCAGCAGGGCCCCAGGGGACGAGCAGTACTTC
TRBV6-6	-	TRBJ1-5	-	14	CASSYSTGSQPQHF	TGTGCCAGCAGTTACTCGACGGGGAGTCAGCCCCAGCATTTT
TRBV11-2	-	TRBJ2-1	-	15	CASSLTGSIYNEQFF	TGTGCCAGCAGCTTAACCGGGAGTATCTACAATGAGCAGTTCTTC
TRBV7-3	TRBD2	TRBJ2-1	-	16	CASSLYTAGPYNEQFF	TGTGCCAGCAGCTTATATACAGCGGGGCCCTACAATGAGCAGTTCTTC
TRBV7-9	-	TRBJ2-3	-	14	CASSVSLGPDTQYF	TGTGCCAGCAGCGTATCACTAGGTCCAGATACGCAGTATTTT
TRBV11-1	-	TRBJ2-5	-	16	CASSRGSPYGVETQYF	TGTGCCAGCAGCAGAGGATCCCCTTATGGGGTTGAGACCCAGTACTTC
TRBV6-1	-	TRBJ1-1	-	12	CASIHQGTEAFF	TGTGCCAGCATACACCAGGGCACTGAAGCTTTCTTT
TRBV6-2/TRBV6-3	TRBD1	TRBJ1-5	few	15	CASKGGAYSNQPQHF	TGTGCCAGCAAAGGGGGCGCCTATAGCAATCAGCCCCAGCATTTT
TRBV3-1	-	TRBJ2-7	-	14	CASSHGGASYEQYF	TGTGCCAGCAGCCATGGCGGGGCAAGCTACGAGCAGTACTTC
TRBV5-1	-	TRBJ2-1	few	16	CASSLVRGTPYNEQFF	TGCGCCAGCAGCTTAGTCCGGGGAACCCCCTACAATGAGCAGTTCTTC
TRBV20-1	-	TRBJ1-1	few	11	CSARGYTEAFF	TGCAGTGCTAGAGGGTACACTGAAGCTTTCTTT
TRBV15	-	TRBJ2-3	-	15	CATSTRGVPTDTQYF	TGTGCCACCAGCACGCGGGGAGTCCCCACAGATACGCAGTATTTT
TRBV12-3/TRBV12-4	-	TRBJ2-2	-	15	CASSSPLGAPGELFF	TGTGCCAGCAGCAGCCCCTTAGGAGCGCCCGGGGAGCTGTTTTTT
TRBV19	TRBD1	TRBJ1-2	-	15	CASTQNRGLGYGYTF	TGTGCCAGTACCCAGAACAGGGGCCTAGGCTATGGCTACACCTTC
TRBV12-3/TRBV12-4	-	TRBJ2-5	few	16	CASSPEGERRKETQYF	TGTGCCAGCAGCCCCGAGGGGGAACGGAGAAAAGAGACCCAGTACTTC
TRBV10-3	-	TRBJ2-3	-	16	CAITEGVGGPTDTQYF	TGTGCCATCACGGAAGGAGTGGGGGGGCCCACAGATACGCAGTATTTT
TRBV7-2	-	TRBJ1-2	-	13	CASSLGGAGGYTF	TGTGCCAGCAGCTTAGGGGGGGCCGGAGGCTACACCTTC
TRBV12-3/TRBV12-4	-	TRBJ2-1	-	14	CASTPGVVYNEQFF	TGTGCCAGCACACCGGGTGTGGTTTACAATGAGCAGTTCTTC